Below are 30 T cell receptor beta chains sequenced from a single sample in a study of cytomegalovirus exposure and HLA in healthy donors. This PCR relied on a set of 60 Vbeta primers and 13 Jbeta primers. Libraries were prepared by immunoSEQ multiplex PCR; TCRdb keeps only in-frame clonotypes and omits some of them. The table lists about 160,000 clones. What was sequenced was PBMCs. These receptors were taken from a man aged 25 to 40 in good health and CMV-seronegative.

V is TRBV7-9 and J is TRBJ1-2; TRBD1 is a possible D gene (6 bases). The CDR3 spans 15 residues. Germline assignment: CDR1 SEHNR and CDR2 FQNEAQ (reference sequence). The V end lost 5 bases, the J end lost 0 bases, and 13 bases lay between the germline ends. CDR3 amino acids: CASSLSTGSNYGYTF. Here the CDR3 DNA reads TGTGCCAGCAGCCTCTCGACAGGTTCTAACTATGGCTACACCTTC. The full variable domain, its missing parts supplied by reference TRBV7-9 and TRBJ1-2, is DTGVSQNPRHKITKRGQNVTFRCDPISEHNRLYWYRQTLGQGPEFLTYFQNEAQLEKSRLLSDRFSAERPKGSFSTLEIQRTEQGDSAMYLCASSLSTGSNYGYTFGSGTRLTVV.

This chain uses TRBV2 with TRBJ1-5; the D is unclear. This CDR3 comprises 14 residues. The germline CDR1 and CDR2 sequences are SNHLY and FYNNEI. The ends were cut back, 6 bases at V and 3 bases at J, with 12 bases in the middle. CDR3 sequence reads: CASRFTENNQPQHF. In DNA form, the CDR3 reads TGTGCCAGCAGGTTTACAGAAAACAATCAGCCCCAGCATTTT.

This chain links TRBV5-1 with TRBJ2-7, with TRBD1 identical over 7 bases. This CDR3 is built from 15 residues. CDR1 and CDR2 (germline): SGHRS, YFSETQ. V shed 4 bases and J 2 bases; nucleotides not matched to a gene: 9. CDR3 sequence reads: CASSQSGTVAYEQYF. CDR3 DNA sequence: TGCGCCAGCAGCCAATCCGGGACAGTGGCCTACGAGCAGTACTTC.

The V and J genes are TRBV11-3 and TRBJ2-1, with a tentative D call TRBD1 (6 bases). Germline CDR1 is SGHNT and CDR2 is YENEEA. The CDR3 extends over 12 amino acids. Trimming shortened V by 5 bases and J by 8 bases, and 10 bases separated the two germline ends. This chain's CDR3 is CASSPHRDEQFF. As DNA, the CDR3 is TGTGCCAGCAGCCCACACAGGGATGAGCAGTTCTTC.

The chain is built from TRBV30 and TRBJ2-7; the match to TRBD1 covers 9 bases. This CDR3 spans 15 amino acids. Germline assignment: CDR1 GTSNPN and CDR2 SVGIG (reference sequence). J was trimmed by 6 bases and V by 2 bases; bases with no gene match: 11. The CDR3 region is CAWSPGTGYVGEQYF. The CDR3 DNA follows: TGTGCCTGGAGTCCCGGGACAGGGTATGTGGGCGAGCAGTACTTC.

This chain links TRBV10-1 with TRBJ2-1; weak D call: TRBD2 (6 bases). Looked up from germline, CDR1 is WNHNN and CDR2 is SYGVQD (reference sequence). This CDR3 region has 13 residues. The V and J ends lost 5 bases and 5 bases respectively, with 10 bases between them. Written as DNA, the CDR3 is TGCGCCAGCAGTCCGGGACTTAACAATGAGCAGTTCTTC. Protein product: CASSPGLNNEQFF.

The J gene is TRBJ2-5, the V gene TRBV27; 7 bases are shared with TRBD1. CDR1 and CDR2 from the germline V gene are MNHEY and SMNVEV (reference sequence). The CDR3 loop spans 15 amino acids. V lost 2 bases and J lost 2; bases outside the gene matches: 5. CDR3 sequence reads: CASSLGLGQQETQYF. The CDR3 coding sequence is TGTGCCAGCAGTTTAGGCCTGGGACAGCAAGAGACCCAGTACTTC.

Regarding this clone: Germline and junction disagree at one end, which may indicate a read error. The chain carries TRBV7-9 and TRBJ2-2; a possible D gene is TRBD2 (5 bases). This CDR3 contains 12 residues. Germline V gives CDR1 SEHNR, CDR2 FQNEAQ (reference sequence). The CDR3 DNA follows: TGTGCCAGCAGCTTAGTCACCGGGGAGCCGTTTTTT. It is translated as CASSLVTGEPFF.

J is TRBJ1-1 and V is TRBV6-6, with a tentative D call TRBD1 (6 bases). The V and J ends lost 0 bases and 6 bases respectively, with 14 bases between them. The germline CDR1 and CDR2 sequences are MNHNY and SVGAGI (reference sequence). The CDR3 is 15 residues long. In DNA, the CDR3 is TGTGCCAGCAGTTACTCGCCAGGGGCCGAGGCTGAAGCTTTCTTT. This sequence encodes CASSYSPGAEAEAFF.

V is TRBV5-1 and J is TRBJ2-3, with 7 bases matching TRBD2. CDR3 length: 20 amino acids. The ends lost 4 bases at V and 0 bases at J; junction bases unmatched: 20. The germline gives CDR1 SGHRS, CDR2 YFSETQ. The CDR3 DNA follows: TGCGCCAGCAGCCCCGCAGTAGGACACCAAGGGACTACTAGCACAGATACGCAGTATTTT. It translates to CASSPAVGHQGTTSTDTQYF.

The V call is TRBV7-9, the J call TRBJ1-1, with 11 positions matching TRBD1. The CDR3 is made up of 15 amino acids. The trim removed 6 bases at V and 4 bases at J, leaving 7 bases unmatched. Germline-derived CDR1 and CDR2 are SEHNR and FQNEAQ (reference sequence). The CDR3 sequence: CASSYTGTGGTEAFF. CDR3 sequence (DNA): TGTGCCAGCAGTTATACCGGGACAGGGGGCACTGAAGCTTTCTTT.

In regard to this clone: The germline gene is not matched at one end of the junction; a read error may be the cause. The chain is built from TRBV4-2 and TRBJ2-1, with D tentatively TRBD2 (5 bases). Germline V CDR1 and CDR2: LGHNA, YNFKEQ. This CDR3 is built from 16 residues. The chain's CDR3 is CASSKESGLNYNEQFF. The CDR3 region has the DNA TGTGCCAGCAGCAAAGAGTCCGGACTTAACTACAATGAGCAGTTCTTC.

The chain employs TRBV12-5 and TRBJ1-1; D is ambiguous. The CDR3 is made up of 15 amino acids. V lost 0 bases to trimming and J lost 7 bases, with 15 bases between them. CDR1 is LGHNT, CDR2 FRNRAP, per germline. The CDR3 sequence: CASGLVVGRFVEAFF. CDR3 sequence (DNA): TGTGCTAGTGGTTTGGTAGTCGGCAGGTTTGTTGAAGCTTTCTTT.

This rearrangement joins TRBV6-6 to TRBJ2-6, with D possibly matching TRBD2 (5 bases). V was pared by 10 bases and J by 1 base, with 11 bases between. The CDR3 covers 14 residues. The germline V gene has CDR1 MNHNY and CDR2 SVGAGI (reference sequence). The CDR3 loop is CATGIPSGANVLTF. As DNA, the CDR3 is TGTGCCACCGGGATACCATCTGGGGCCAACGTCCTGACTTTC.

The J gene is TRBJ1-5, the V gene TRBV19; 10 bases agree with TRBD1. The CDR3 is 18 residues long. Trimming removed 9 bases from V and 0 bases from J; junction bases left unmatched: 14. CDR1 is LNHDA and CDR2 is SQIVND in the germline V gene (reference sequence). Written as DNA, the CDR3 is TGTGCCAGCCACCCCGGGACAGGGGTCGCGAATAGCAATCAGCCCCAGCATTTT. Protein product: CASHPGTGVANSNQPQHF.

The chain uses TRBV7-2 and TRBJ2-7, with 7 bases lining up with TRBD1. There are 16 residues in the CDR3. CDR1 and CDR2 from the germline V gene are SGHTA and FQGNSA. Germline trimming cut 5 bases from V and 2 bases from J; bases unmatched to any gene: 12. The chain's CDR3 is CASSRIHRDSTYEQYF. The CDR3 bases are TGTGCCAGCAGCAGAATTCATCGGGACAGCACCTACGAGCAGTACTTC.

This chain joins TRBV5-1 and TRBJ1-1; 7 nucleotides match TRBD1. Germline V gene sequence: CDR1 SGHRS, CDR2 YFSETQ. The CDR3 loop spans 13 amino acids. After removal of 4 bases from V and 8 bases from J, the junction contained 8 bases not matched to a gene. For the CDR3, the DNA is TGCGCCAGCAGCCTGGACCAACAGGGGGAAGCTTTCTTT. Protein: CASSLDQQGEAFF.

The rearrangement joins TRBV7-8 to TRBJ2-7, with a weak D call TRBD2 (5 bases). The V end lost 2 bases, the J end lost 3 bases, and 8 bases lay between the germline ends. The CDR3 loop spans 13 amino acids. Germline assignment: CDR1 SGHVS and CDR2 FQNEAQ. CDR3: CASSLSGLYEQYF. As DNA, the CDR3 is TGTGCCAGCAGCTTATCAGGACTCTACGAGCAGTACTTC. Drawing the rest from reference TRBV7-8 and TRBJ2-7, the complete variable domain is GAGVSQSPRYKVAKRGQDVALRCDPISGHVSLFWYQQALGQGPEFLTYFQNEAQLDKSGLPSDRFFAERPEGSVSTLKIQRTQQEDSAVYLCASSLSGLYEQYFGPGTRLTVT.

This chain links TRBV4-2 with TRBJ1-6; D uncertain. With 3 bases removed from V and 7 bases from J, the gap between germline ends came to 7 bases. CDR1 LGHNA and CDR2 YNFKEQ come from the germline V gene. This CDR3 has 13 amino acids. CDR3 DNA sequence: TGTGCCAGCAGCCAGACTCGAAATTCACCCCTCCACTTT. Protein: CASSQTRNSPLHF.

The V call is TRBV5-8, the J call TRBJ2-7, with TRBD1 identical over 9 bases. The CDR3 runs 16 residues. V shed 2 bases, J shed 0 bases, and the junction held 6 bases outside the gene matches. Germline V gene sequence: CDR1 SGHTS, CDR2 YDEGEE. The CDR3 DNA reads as TGTGCCAGCAGCTTACGATCGACAGGGGGCTCCTACGAGCAGTACTTC. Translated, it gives CASSLRSTGGSYEQYF.

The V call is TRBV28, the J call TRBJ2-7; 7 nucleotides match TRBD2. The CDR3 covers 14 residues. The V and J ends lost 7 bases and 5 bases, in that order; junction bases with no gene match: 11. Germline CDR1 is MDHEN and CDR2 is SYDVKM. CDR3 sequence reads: CASTTQGREDEQYF. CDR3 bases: TGTGCCAGCACCACTCAAGGGAGGGAGGACGAGCAGTACTTC. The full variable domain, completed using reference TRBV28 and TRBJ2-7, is DVKVTQSSRYLVKRTGEKVFLECVQDMDHENMFWYRQDPGLGLRLIYFSYDVKMKEKGDIPEGYSVSREKKERFSLILESASTNQTSMYLCASTTQGREDEQYFGPGTRLTVT.

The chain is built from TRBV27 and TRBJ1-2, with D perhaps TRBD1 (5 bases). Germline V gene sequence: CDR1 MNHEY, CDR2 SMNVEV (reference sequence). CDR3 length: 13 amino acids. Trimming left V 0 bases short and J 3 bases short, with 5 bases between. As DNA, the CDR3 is TGTGCCAGCAGTTTATCCAGGGACTATGGCTACACCTTC. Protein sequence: CASSLSRDYGYTF.

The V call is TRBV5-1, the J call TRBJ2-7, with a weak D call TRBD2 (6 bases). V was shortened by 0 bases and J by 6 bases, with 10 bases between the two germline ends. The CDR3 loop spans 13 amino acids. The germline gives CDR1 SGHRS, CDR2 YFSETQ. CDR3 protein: CASSLAGGIEQYF. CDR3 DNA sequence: TGCGCCAGCAGCTTGGCAGGAGGGATCGAGCAGTACTTC.

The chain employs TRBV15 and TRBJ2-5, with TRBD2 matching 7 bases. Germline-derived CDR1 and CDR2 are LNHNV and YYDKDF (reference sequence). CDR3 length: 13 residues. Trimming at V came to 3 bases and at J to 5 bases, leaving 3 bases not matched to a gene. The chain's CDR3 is CATSRIGRETQYF. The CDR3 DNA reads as TGTGCCACCAGCAGGATCGGGAGGGAGACCCAGTACTTC.

Here the CDR3 DNA reads TGTGCCAGCAGTTCCCGACAGGCGAGAACTTCCAATCAGCCCCAGCATTTT. It is translated as CASSSRQARTSNQPQHF. The chain carries TRBV2 and TRBJ1-5, with a tentative D call TRBD1 (6 bases). CDR3 size: 17 residues. Germline CDR1 is SNHLY and CDR2 is FYNNEI. With 5 bases removed from V and 3 bases from J, the gap between germline ends came to 20 bases. The whole variable domain, filled in from reference TRBV2 and TRBJ1-5, reads EPEVTQTPSHQVTQMGQEVILRCVPISNHLYFYWYRQILGQKVEFLVSFYNNEISEKSEIFDDQFSVERPDGSNFTLKIRSTKLEDSAMYFCASSSRQARTSNQPQHFGDGTRLSIL.

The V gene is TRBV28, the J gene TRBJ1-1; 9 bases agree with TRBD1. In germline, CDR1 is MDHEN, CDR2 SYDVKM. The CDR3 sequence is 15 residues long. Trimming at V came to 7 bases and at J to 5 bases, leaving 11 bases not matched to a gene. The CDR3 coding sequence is TGTGCCAGCACCCCTACAGGGGGCGCGGGTACTGAAGCTTTCTTT. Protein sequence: CASTPTGGAGTEAFF.

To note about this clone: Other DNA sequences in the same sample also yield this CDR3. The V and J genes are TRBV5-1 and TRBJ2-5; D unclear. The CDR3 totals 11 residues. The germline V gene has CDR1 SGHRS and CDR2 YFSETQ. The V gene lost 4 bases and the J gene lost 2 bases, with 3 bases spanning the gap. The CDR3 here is CASSQQETQYF. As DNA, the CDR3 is TGCGCCAGCAGCCAACAAGAGACCCAGTACTTC.

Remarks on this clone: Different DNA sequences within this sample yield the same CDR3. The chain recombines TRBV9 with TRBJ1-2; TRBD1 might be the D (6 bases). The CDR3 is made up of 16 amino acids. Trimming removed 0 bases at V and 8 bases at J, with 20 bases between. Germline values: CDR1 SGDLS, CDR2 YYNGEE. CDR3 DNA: TGTGCCAGCAGCGTAGCCCCGTTTGGGGGGGGCGGCGGCTACACCTTC. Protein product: CASSVAPFGGGGGYTF. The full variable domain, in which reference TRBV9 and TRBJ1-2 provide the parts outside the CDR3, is DSGVTQTPKHLITATGQRVTLRCSPRSGDLSVYWYQQSLDQGLQFLIQYYNGEERAKGNILERFSAQQFPDLHSELNLSSLELGDSALYFCASSVAPFGGGGGYTFGSGTRLTVV.

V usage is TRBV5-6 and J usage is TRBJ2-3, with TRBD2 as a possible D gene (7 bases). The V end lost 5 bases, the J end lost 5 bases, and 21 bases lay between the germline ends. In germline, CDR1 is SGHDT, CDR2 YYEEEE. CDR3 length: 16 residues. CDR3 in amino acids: CASSPLGGHLGDTQYF. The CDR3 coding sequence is TGTGCCAGCAGTCCCTTGGGGGGGCATCTTGGAGATACGCAGTATTTT.

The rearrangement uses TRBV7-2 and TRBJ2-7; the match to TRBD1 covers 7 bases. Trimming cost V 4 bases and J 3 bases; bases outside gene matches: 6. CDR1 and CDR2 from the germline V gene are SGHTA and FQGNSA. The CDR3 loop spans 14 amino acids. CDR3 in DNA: TGTGCCAGCAGCTCAAGACAGGGCCTCTACGAGCAGTACTTC. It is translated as CASSSRQGLYEQYF.